This TCR beta chain was identified during a study of graft-versus-host responses after intestinal transplantation. Study information: Transplant types were multivisceral, liver-intestinal, or isolated intestinal. All recipients got anti-thymocyte globulin induction, then tacrolimus and steroids for around three years.

The table came from immunoSEQ multiplex PCR; TCRdb's copy has only in-frame clones and leaves some out. In the table there are approximately 24,000 clones, around 94% of which are singletons. Trimming removed 4 bases from V and 3 bases from J, with 10 bases in between. From germline, CDR1 is PRHDT and CDR2 FYEKMQ (reference sequence). The CDR3 extends over 13 amino acids. The source of this sequence is a human patient who received an intestinal transplant, so some T cells may come from the graft donor. The sample consisted of PBMCs, taken approximately 32 days after intestinal transplant. The rearrangement joins TRBV13 to TRBJ2-7; no clear D. CDR3 DNA: TGTGCCAGCAGCTCCGACTCGAGCTACGAGCAGTACTTC. Translated: CASSSDSSYEQYF.